The next 20 T cell receptor beta chains were all read from a single sample in a study of blood T cells in healthy people across ages. With a J-beta primer mix and a sample-barcoded 5' primer, a second PCR ran about 7 to 12 cycles. Each CDR3 protein is one row after TCRdb ran MiXCR on the 5' RACE reads. This table holds under 2,000,000 distinct CDR3 sequences, roughly 49% found once. The sequenced sample was blood. Every receptor here comes from a woman in her 40s in good health.

The chain couples TRBV6-1 to TRBJ2-5; D gene unclear. The CDR3 is 14 amino acids. Germline V gene lookup returns CDR1 MNHNS and CDR2 SASEGT. V lost 1 base, J lost 5 bases, and 11 bases lay in between. In nucleotides, the CDR3 is TGTGCCAGCAGTGAAGTAAGTGGGAAGGAGACCCAGTACTTC. It translates to CASSEVSGKETQYF.

J is TRBJ2-1 and V is TRBV20-1; D unresolved. The germline CDR1 and CDR2 sequences are DFQATT and SNEGSKA (reference sequence). Trimming stripped 0 bases from V and 0 bases from J, with 12 bases between. The length of the CDR3 is 16 residues. The CDR3 spells CSARDPWGGSYNEQFF. The CDR3 coding sequence is TGCAGTGCTAGAGATCCCTGGGGTGGCTCCTACAATGAGCAGTTCTTC.

J is TRBJ1-2 and V is TRBV20-1; D is ambiguous. Trimming removed 1 base from V and 12 bases from J, with 18 bases in between. The CDR3 spans 13 residues. CDR1 is DFQATT and CDR2 is SNEGSKA in the germline V gene (reference sequence). CDR3 in DNA: TGCAGTGCTAGAGGTCTAGGCGGATTGATCCACACCTTC. The encoded protein is CSARGLGGLIHTF.

This clonotype was seen just once. CDR3 amino acids: CASSQRGTRNEQFF. CDR3 bases: TGTGCCAGCAGTCAAAGGGGGACTCGTAATGAGCAGTTCTTC. The chain joins TRBV25-1 to TRBJ2-1; D may be TRBD1 or TRBD2 (6 bases each). The CDR3 consists of 14 residues. Germline-derived CDR1 and CDR2 are MGHDK and SYGVNS. The V gene lost 5 bases and the J gene lost 7 bases, with 15 bases spanning the gap.

This chain links TRBV5-4 with TRBJ2-1; 8 nucleotides line up with TRBD2. The ends lost 0 bases at V and 3 bases at J; junction bases unmatched: 5. The germline V gene encodes CDR1 SGHNT and CDR2 YYREEE (reference sequence). The CDR3 has 16 amino acids. CDR3 region: CASSLEGRGGYNEQFF. As DNA, the CDR3 is TGTGCCAGCAGCTTGGAGGGTCGGGGGGGCTACAATGAGCAGTTCTTC.

CDR3 coding DNA: TGTGCCAGCAGCCGGCAAAGCGGGAAGCAAGAGACCCAGTACTTC. Encoded protein: CASSRQSGKQETQYF. The J gene is TRBJ2-5, the V gene TRBV3-1; 7 nucleotides agree with TRBD2. Unmatched junction bases numbered 7, after V lost 4 bases and J lost 2 bases. The CDR3 covers 15 residues. The germline V gene encodes CDR1 LGHDT and CDR2 YNNKEL (reference sequence).

This clonotype was seen a few times. The genes are TRBV11-1 and TRBJ2-1, with D perhaps assigned TRBD1 or TRBD2 (5 bases each). The CDR3 is made up of 16 amino acids. Germline CDR1 reads SGHAT; CDR2 reads FQDESV (reference sequence). V was shortened by 5 bases and J by 7 bases, with 21 bases between the two germline ends. CDR3 loop: CASSRGLDTFDNEQFF. The CDR3 bases are TGTGCCAGCAGCCGGGGCCTAGACACCTTCGATAATGAGCAGTTCTTC.

This clonotype turned up a few times. The V gene is TRBV6-5, the J gene TRBJ2-7; D assignment may be TRBD1 or TRBD2 (6 bases each). Trimming removed 2 bases at V and 6 bases at J, with 17 bases between. The CDR3 spans 15 residues. Germline V gene data show CDR1 as MNHEY and CDR2 as SVGAGI. CDR3: CASSYDMDGGGEQYF. The CDR3 region has the DNA TGTGCCAGCAGTTACGATATGGATGGAGGGGGCGAGCAGTACTTC.

The V and J genes are TRBV6-1 and TRBJ2-7; 14 bases line up with TRBD2. CDR3 size: 18 residues. Germline lookup yields CDR1 MNHNS and CDR2 SASEGT. Trimming removed 7 bases from V and 2 bases from J; junction bases left unmatched: 13. The CDR3 region is CASILRGLAGAVPYEQYF. The CDR3 coding sequence is TGTGCCAGCATCCTAAGGGGACTAGCGGGGGCCGTTCCCTACGAGCAGTACTTC.

V and J are TRBV6-5 and TRBJ1-3, with 7 bases aligning to TRBD1. Germline assignment: CDR1 MNHEY and CDR2 SVGAGI. V gave up 10 bases and J gave up 0 bases; unmatched junction bases: 6. The CDR3 spans 14 residues. CDR3 nucleotide sequence: TGTGCCACGAACTGGGACAGCTCTGGAAACACCATATATTTT. Translating gives CATNWDSSGNTIYF.

A word on this clonotype: The junction does not match germline at one end; this may be a read error. The V call is TRBV11-2, the J call TRBJ2-3; D might be TRBD1 or TRBD2, each matching 5 bases. Germline loops: CDR1 SGHAT, CDR2 FQNNGV. This CDR3 has 15 amino acids. The CDR3 nucleotides read TGTGCCAGCAGCTTAGGCGGGTTTCCCACAGGTACGCAGTATTTT. Its translation: CASSLGGFPTGTQYF. The full variable domain, completed using reference TRBV11-2 and TRBJ2-3, is EAGVAQSPRYKIIEKRQSVAFWCNPISGHATLYWYQQILGQGPKLLIQFQNNGVVDDSQLPKDRFSAERLKGVDSTLKIQPAKLEDSAVYLCASSLGGFPTGTQYFGPGTRLTVL.

This clonotype was found a few times. This chain connects TRBV6-2 or TRBV6-3 to TRBJ2-1; no clear D gene. In germline, CDR1 is MNHEY, CDR2 SVGEGT. V lost 0 bases and J 8 bases, leaving 14 bases between the germline ends. The CDR3 extends over 15 amino acids. The CDR3 DNA reads TGTGCCAGCAGTTACTCACCCTTACGTTCTGATGAGCAGTTCTTC. Translation gives CASSYSPLRSDEQFF.

This clonotype has only a few counts. The J gene is TRBJ1-4, the V gene TRBV7-9, with 8 bases fitting TRBD1. Trimming took 5 bases from V and 2 from J; bases not matched to a gene: 16. CDR3 length: 19 amino acids. Looked up from germline, CDR1 is SEHNR and CDR2 is FQNEAQ (reference sequence). Here the CDR3 reads CASSPWTGSYRRTNEKLFF. Here the CDR3 DNA reads TGTGCCAGCAGCCCCTGGACAGGGTCTTATCGGAGGACTAATGAAAAACTGTTTTTT.

Concerning this clonotype: A much larger clone lies one base from this, so it may be a read error. V usage is TRBV10-3 and J usage is TRBJ2-1; D is unresolved. CDR3 size: 11 residues. Germline CDR1 is ENHRY and CDR2 is SYGVKD. The DNA of the CDR3 is TGTGCCATCAGTGATTACAGTGAGCAGTTCTTC. As protein: CAISDYSEQFF.

This sequence joins TRBV6-6 and TRBJ1-5; 9 nucleotides align to TRBD1. The germline V gene encodes CDR1 MNHNY and CDR2 SVGAGI (reference sequence). The CDR3 loop spans 15 amino acids. With V trimmed by 2 bases and J by 2 bases, 1 base remained unmatched. The CDR3 DNA reads as TGTGCCAGCAGTTACGGGGACAGGGGCAATCAGCCCCAGCATTTT. It is translated as CASSYGDRGNQPQHF.

The chain uses TRBV5-1 and TRBJ2-1; 7 positions agree with TRBD2. V was clipped by 0 bases and J by 6 bases; unmatched bases: 9. Germline V gene data show CDR1 as SGHRS and CDR2 as YFSETQ. This CDR3 comprises 16 residues. As DNA, the CDR3 is TGCGCCAGCAGCTTGGAGGCTAGCGGAGACGTCAATGAGCAGTTCTTC. Protein: CASSLEASGDVNEQFF.

CDR3 protein: CASSGRPGGTDTQYF. DNA for the CDR3: TGTGCCAGCAGCGGCCGGCCAGGGGGCACAGATACGCAGTATTTT. The chain uses TRBV7-2 and TRBJ2-3; D may be TRBD1 (6 bases). Per germline, CDR1 SGHTA and CDR2 FQGNSA. The CDR3 has 15 amino acids. Between the trimmed V and J ends, which lost 5 bases and 1 base, there was a span of 13 bases. Using reference TRBV7-2 and TRBJ2-3 for the parts outside the CDR3, the full variable domain is GAGVSQSPSNKVTEKGKDVELRCDPISGHTALYWYRQSLGQGLEFLIYFQGNSAPDKSGLPSDRFSAERTGGSVSTLTIQRTQQEDSAVYLCASSGRPGGTDTQYFGPGTRLTVL.

The gene calls are TRBV20-1 and TRBJ2-1; 9 positions match TRBD2. The CDR3 is 14 amino acids. V shed 5 bases, J shed 4 bases, and the junction held 6 bases outside the gene matches. Germline V lookup: CDR1 DFQATT, CDR2 SNEGSKA (reference sequence). CDR3 protein: CSASSAGGYNEQFF. CDR3 coding DNA: TGCAGTGCTTCCTCAGCGGGGGGTTACAATGAGCAGTTCTTC.

This clonotype was seen only a few times. The rearrangement links TRBV20-1 to TRBJ2-5; no clear D. Germline V lookup: CDR1 DFQATT, CDR2 SNEGSKA (reference sequence). The V end lost 0 bases, the J end lost 4 bases, and 9 bases lay between the germline ends. The CDR3 length is 13 residues. For the CDR3, the DNA is TGCAGTGCTAGAGATCAAAGAAGAGAGACCCAGTACTTC. This codes for CSARDQRRETQYF.

This chain connects TRBV20-1 to TRBJ2-7; 13 nucleotides agree with TRBD2. Germline-derived CDR1 and CDR2 are DFQATT and SNEGSKA (reference sequence). The CDR3 is made up of 14 amino acids. The V gene end was trimmed by 6 bases and the J gene end by 7 bases; junction bases not matched to a gene: 9. The CDR3 DNA follows: TGCAGTGCCCCGTACGTGGGACTAGCGGGGGAGCAGTACTTC. Translating it yields CSAPYVGLAGEQYF.